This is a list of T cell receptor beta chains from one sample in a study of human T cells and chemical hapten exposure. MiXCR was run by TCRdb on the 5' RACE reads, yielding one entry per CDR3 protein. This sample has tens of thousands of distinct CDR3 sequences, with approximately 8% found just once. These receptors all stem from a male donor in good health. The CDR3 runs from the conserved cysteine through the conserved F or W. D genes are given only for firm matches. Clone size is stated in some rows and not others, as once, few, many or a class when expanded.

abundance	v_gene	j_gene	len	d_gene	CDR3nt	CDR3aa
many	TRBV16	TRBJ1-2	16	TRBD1	TGTGCCAGCAGCCAATCGTCTGGACAGGGAGTCTATGGCTACACCTTC	CASSQSSGQGVYGYTF
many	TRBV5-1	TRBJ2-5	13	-	TGCGCCAGCAGCTTGGGAACCCAAGAGACCCAGTACTTC	CASSLGTQETQYF
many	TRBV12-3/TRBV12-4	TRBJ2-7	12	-	TGTGCCAGCAGTTTACCGGGTTACGAGCAGTACTTC	CASSLPGYEQYF
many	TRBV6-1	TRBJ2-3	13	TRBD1	TGTGCCAGCAGACGGCAGGGGGCAGATACGCAGTATTTT	CASRRQGADTQYF
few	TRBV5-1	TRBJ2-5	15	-	TGCGCCAGCAGCTTGGTCTTCGTCAGCACGGAGACCCAGTACTTC	CASSLVFVSTETQYF
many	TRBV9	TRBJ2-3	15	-	TGTGCCAGCAGCGTTCTCAGCGACTTCACAGATACGCAGTATTTT	CASSVLSDFTDTQYF
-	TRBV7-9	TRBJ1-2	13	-	TGTGCCAGCAGCTTATCGACAGGCTATGGCTACACCTTC	CASSLSTGYGYTF
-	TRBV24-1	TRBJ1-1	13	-	TGTGCCACCAGTGATCGGACGGGGACTGAAGCTTTCTTT	CATSDRTGTEAFF
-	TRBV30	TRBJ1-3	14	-	TGTGCCTGGAGTGTAGAGGCCGTGAGAAACACCATATATTTT	CAWSVEAVRNTIYF
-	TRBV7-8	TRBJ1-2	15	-	TGTGCCAGCAGCTTAGCTACAGGGCATGGGGATGGCTACACCTTC	CASSLATGHGDGYTF
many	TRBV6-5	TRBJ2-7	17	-	TGTGCCAGCAGTCCAGTAATCCAGGTCCCCTTCTACGAGGGGCAGTACTTC	CASSPVIQVPFYEGQYF
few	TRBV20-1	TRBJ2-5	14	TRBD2	TGCAGTGCGGGAGCGGGGCCCCTCCAAGAGACCCAGTACTTC	CSAGAGPLQETQYF
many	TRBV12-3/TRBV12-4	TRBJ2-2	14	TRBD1	TGTGCCAGCAGTGCGGGACAGGGGACCGGGGAGCTGTTTTTT	CASSAGQGTGELFF
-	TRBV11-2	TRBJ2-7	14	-	TGTGCCAGCAGCTTAGTAAACCCTACCTACGAGCAGTACTTC	CASSLVNPTYEQYF
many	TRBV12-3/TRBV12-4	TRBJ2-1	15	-	TGTGCCAGCAGCCCAGACATGCCCTTTTACAATGAGCAGTTCTTC	CASSPDMPFYNEQFF
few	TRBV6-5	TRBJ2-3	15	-	TGTGCCAGCAGAGAACGATATTCCAGCACAGATACGCAGTATTTT	CASRERYSSTDTQYF
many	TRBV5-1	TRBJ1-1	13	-	TGCGCCAGCAGCACAGATCTGAACACTGAAGCTTTCTTT	CASSTDLNTEAFF
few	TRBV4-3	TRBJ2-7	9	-	TGCGCTCCGGATAGAGAGCAGTACTTC	CAPDREQYF
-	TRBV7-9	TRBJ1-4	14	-	TGTGCCAGCACCAGACCAGGGCGGGATGGAAAACTGTTTTTT	CASTRPGRDGKLFF
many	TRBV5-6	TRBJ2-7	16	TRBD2	TGTGCCAGCAGTCCCAACGCCGGGACTAGCGGTGCCCCCCTGAACTTC	CASSPNAGTSGAPLNF
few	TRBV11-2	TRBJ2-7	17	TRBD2	TGTGCCAGCAGCTTAGATGATGGACTAGCGGGAAAGTACGAGCAGTACTTC	CASSLDDGLAGKYEQYF
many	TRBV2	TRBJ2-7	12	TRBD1	TGTGCCAGCAGAGACGGGACAGGGAAGCAGTACTTC	CASRDGTGKQYF
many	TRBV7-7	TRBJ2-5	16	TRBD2	TGTGCCAGCAGCCCCCCAACAGCGGGGGTGAAAGAGACCCAGTACTTC	CASSPPTAGVKETQYF
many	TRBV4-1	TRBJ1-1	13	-	TGCGCCAGCAGCCAAGTCCCTAACACTGAAGCTTTCTTT	CASSQVPNTEAFF
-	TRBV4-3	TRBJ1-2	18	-	TGCGCCAGCAGCCAAGATCCGGCTAGGAGTGTCCTGGACTATGGCGACACCTTC	CASSQDPARSVLDYGDTF
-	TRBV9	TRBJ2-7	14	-	TGTGCCAGCAGCGTGGGGGATTTCTCCTACGAGCAGTACTTC	CASSVGDFSYEQYF
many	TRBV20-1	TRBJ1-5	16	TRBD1	TGCAGTGCTACTATACCCGGGACAGATAGCAATCAGCCCCAGCATTTT	CSATIPGTDSNQPQHF
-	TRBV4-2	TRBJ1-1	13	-	TGTGCCAGCAGCCAAGATTCGGTGACTGAAGCTTTCTTT	CASSQDSVTEAFF
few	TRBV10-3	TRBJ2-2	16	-	TGTGCCATCAGTGAGTCGAGTAAGGGGATTACCGGGGAGCTGTTTTTT	CAISESSKGITGELFF
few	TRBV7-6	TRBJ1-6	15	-	TGTGCCAGCAGCTCAACCGGACCCGGCAATTCACCCCTCCACTTT	CASSSTGPGNSPLHF
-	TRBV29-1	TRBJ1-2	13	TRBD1	TGCAGCGTTGTGACAGGGGATAACTATGGCTACACCTTC	CSVVTGDNYGYTF
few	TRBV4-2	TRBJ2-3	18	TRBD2	TGTGCCAGCAGCCAAGCTGGACTAGCGGGAGTGGGCCCAGATACGCAGTATTTT	CASSQAGLAGVGPDTQYF
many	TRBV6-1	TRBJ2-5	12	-	TGTGCCAGCAGTGTACTGCAAGAGACCCAGTACTTC	CASSVLQETQYF
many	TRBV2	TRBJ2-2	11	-	TGTGCCAGCAGCCCCGTGGGGGAGCTGTTTTTT	CASSPVGELFF
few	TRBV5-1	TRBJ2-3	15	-	TGCGCCAGCGTCAGGTCGGGGGAGCTTGAAGATACGCAGTATTTT	CASVRSGELEDTQYF
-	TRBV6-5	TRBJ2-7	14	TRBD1	TGTGCCAGCAGTTTCGGACAGGGTGGATTCGAGCAGTACTTC	CASSFGQGGFEQYF
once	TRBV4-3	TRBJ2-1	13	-	TGCGCCAGTAGCCAAGATCTTCGGTATGAGCAGTTCTTC	CASSQDLRYEQFF
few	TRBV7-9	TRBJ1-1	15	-	TGTGCCAGCAGCTTACCAGGAATAATGAACACTGAAGCTTTCTTT	CASSLPGIMNTEAFF
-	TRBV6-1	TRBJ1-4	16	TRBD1	TGTGCCAGCAGTACCGGACAGGGAGGGGGTAATGAAAAACTGTTTTTT	CASSTGQGGGNEKLFF
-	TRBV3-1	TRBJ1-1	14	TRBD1	TGTGCCAGCAGCCTTCGACAGGGGCGCACTGAAGCTTTCTTT	CASSLRQGRTEAFF
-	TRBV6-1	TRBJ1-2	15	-	TGTGCCAGCAGTACCCCTTCGACAGCTAACTATGGCTACACCTTC	CASSTPSTANYGYTF
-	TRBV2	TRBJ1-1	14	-	TGTGCCAGCAGTAAGCGAGACACAGGGACTGAAGCTTTCTTT	CASSKRDTGTEAFF
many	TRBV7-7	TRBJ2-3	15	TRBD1	TGTGCCAGCAGCGAGACAGGGGCAAGCACAGATACGCAGTATTTT	CASSETGASTDTQYF
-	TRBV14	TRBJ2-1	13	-	TGTGCCAGCAGCCAAAGGCCCTACAATGAGCAGTTCTTC	CASSQRPYNEQFF
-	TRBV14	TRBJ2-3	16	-	TGTGCCAGCAGCCAAGTCACTCAAGGGATCGGAAATACGCAGTATTTT	CASSQVTQGIGNTQYF
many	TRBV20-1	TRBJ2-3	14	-	TGCAGTGCTGGAACCGGGACTTTCACAGATACGCAGTATTTT	CSAGTGTFTDTQYF
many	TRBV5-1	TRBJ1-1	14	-	TGCGCCAGCAGCCTAACACCAGGGGACACTGAAGCTTTCTTT	CASSLTPGDTEAFF
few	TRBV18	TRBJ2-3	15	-	TGTGCCAGCTCACCACCGGGCAGTAGCACAGATACGCAGTATTTT	CASSPPGSSTDTQYF
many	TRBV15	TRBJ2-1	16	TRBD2	TGTGCCACCAGCAGCCGACTAGCGGGAGGCACAAATGAGCAGTTCTTC	CATSSRLAGGTNEQFF
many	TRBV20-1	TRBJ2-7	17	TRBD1	TGCAGTGCTAGAGATCGTATGGGCGTCAGGGGGTATGACGAGCAGTACTTC	CSARDRMGVRGYDEQYF